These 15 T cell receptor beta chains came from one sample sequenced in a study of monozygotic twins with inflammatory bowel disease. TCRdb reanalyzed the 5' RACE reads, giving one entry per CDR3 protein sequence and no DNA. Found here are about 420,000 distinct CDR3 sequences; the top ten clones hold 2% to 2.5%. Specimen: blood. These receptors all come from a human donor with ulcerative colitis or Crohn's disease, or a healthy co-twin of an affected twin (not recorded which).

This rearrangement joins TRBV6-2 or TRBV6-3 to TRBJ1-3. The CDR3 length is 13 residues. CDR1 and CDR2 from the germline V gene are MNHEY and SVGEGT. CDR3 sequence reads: CASRRGAGNTIYF.

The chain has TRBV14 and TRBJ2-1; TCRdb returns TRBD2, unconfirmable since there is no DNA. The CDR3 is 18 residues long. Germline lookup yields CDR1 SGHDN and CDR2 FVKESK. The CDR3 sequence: CASSLRTSGQSSYNEQFF. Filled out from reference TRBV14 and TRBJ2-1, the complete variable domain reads EAGVTQFPSHSVIEKGQTVTLRCDPISGHDNLYWYRRVMGKEIKFLLHFVKESKQDESGMPNNRFLAERTGGTYSTLKVQPAELEDSGVYFCASSLRTSGQSSYNEQFFGPGTRLTVL.

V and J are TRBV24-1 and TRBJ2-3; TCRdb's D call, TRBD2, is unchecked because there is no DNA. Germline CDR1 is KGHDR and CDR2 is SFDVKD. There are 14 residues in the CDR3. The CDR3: CATSEKRSTDTQYF.

Here the CDR3 reads CASSSDGQRAFF. The V call is TRBV18, the J call TRBJ1-1; as DNA is missing, the TRBD1 call by TCRdb cannot be tested. The V gene's germline CDR1 is KGHSH and CDR2 LQKENI. This CDR3 has 12 residues.

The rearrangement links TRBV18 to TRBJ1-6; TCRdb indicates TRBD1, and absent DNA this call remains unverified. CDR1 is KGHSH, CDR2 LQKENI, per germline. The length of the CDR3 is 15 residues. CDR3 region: CASSPGQGGNSPLHF.

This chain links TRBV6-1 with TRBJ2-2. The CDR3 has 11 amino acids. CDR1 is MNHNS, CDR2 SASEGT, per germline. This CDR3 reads CASPDSGELFF.

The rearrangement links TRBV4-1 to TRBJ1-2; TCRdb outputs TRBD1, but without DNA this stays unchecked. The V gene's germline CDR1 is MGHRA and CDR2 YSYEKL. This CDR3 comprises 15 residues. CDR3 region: CASSQARGAAYGYTF.

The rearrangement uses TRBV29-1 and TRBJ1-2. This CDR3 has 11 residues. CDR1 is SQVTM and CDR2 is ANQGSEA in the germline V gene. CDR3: CSFRTVYGYTF.

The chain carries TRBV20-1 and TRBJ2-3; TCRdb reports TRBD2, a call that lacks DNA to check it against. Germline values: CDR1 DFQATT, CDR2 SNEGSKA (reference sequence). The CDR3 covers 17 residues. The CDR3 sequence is CSARWPLAGGITDTQYF.

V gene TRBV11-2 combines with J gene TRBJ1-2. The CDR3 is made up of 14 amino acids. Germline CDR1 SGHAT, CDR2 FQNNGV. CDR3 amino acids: CASSLWSLSYGYTF.

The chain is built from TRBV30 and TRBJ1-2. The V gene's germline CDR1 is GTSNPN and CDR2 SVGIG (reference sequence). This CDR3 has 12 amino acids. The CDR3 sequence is CAWSAENYGYTF.

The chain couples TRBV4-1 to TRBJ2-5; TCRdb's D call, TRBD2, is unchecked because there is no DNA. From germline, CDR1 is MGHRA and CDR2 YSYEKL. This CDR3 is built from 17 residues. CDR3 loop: CASSQDPPRVYQETQYF.

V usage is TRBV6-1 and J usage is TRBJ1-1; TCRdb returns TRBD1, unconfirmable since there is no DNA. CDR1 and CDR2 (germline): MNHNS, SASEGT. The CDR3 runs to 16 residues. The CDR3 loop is CASSQPIGTMNTEAFF.

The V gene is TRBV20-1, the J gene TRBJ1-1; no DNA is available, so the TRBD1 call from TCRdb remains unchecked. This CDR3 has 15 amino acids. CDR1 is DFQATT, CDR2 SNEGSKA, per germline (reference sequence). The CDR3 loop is CSARTGGYKNTEAFF.

CDR3 loop: CASSFTTGLSDTGELFF. The V call is TRBV5-6, the J call TRBJ2-2; TCRdb selects TRBD1, and the lack of DNA leaves this call unchecked. The germline V gene has CDR1 SGHDT and CDR2 YYEEEE. There are 17 residues in the CDR3.